The entry below describes one T cell receptor (beta chain). The V gene end was trimmed by 4 bases and the J gene end by 6 bases; junction bases not matched to a gene: 15. Germline V gene data show CDR1 as SGHRS and CDR2 as YFSETQ. The length of the CDR3 is 16 residues. This specimen comes from a study of blood T cells in healthy people across ages. It was with a sample-barcoded 5' primer and a J-beta primer mix that a second PCR of roughly 6 to 12 cycles was run. TCRdb independently ran MiXCR on the 5' RACE reads; one entry per CDR3 protein. The sample lists 270,000 or so distinct CDR3 sequences; roughly 27% were seen once.

The sequence was collected from a woman between 65 and 79 years old in good health. J is TRBJ2-7 and V is TRBV5-1; TRBD1 agrees at 8 bases. The sample taken for sequencing was blood. The CDR3 coding sequence is TGCGCCAGCAGCCAAATTCCCGGGACAGGCGGTCTCGAGCAGTACTTC. Protein sequence: CASSQIPGTGGLEQYF. Based on the CDR3 plus reference TRBV5-1 and TRBJ2-7, the full variable domain is KAGVTQTPRYLIKTRGQQVTLSCSPISGHRSVSWYQQTPGQGLQFLFEYFSETQRNKGNFPGRFSGRQFSNSRSEMNVSTLELGDSALYLCASSQIPGTGGLEQYFGPGTRLTVT.